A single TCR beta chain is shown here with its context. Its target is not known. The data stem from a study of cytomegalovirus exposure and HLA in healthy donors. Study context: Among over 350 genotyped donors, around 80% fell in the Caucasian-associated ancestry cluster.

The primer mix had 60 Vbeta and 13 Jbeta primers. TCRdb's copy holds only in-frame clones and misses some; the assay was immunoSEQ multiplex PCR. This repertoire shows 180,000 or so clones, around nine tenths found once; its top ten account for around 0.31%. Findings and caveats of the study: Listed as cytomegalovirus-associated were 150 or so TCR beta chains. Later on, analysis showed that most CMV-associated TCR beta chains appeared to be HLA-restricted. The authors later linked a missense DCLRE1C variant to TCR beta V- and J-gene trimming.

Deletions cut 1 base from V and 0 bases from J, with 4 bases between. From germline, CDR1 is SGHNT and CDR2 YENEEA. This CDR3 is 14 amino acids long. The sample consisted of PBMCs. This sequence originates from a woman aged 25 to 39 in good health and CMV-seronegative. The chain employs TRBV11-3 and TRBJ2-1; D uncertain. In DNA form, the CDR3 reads TGTGCCAGCAGCTTAGGGAGCTCCTACAATGAGCAGTTCTTC. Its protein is CASSLGSSYNEQFF.